Sequencing of this T cell receptor beta chain was carried out in a study of low-dose radiotherapy and immunotherapy resistance in tumors. Overall study: Cyclophosphamide was given intravenously at 200 mg/m2 every two weeks, and each dose came one day before radiation and immunotherapy.

From germline, CDR1 is MNHEY and CDR2 SMNVEV (reference sequence). The CDR3 covers 12 residues. Trimming left V 2 bases short and J 7 bases short, with 5 bases between. This clonotype appeared many times. Documented time point: before trial treatment. The therapy administered to donors comprised nivolumab, ipilimumab, aspirin, low-dose cyclophosphamide and low-dose radiotherapy. Primers used for first-strand cDNA, a TRAV- and TRBV-specific set, covered both alpha and beta chains. Using a constant-region primer together with a V-primer adapter, TCRs were subjected to roughly 18 PCR cycles of amplification. MiXCR, applied by TCRdb to the reads, yields one record per CDR3 protein. The sample lists some 88,000 distinct CDR3 sequences, under 10% seen once, with about 1% in the top ten.

The sequencing used PBMCs, collected before treatment. The source is a male donor with prostate cancer. The chain couples TRBV27 to TRBJ2-2; possible D gene TRBD2, 5 bases. CDR3 residues: CASSLGGGELFF. CDR3 in DNA: TGTGCCAGCAGTTTAGGAGGCGGGGAGCTGTTTTTT.